A single sample gave rise to the 31 T cell receptor beta chains below, sequenced in a study of cytotoxic CD8 clonotypes in ibrutinib-treated CLL. The protocol was immunoSEQ multiplex PCR, while the TCRdb copy is restricted to in-frame clones and leaves out a portion. The sample lists 160,000 or so clones; about 88% were seen once. The starting material was PBMCs, obtained at disease progression, from a patient treated with ibrutinib. The receptor set was obtained from a human donor with chronic lymphocytic leukemia.

The V gene is TRBV9, the J gene TRBJ2-1; the D is unclear. Per germline, CDR1 SGDLS and CDR2 YYNGEE. The V gene lost 0 bases and the J gene lost 0 bases, with 10 bases spanning the gap. The CDR3 loop spans 16 amino acids. CDR3 loop: CASSVEPKSSYNEQFF. In DNA form, the CDR3 reads TGTGCCAGCAGCGTAGAGCCGAAGAGCTCCTACAATGAGCAGTTCTTC. Full variable domain (rest looked up from reference TRBV9 and TRBJ2-1): DSGVTQTPKHLITATGQRVTLRCSPRSGDLSVYWYQQSLDQGLQFLIQYYNGEERAKGNILERFSAQQFPDLHSELNLSSLELGDSALYFCASSVEPKSSYNEQFFGPGTRLTVL.

The gene calls are TRBV6-5 and TRBJ2-1, with D possibly being TRBD2 (6 bases). Germline V gives CDR1 MNHEY, CDR2 SVGAGI. The V end lost 2 bases, the J end lost 9 bases, and 14 bases lay between the germline ends. The CDR3 runs 14 residues. The CDR3 coding sequence is TGTGCCAGCAGTTACCGGGATTCGCGGGGTGAGCAGTTCTTC. Translated, it gives CASSYRDSRGEQFF.

A single count supports this clone. The chain carries TRBV19 and TRBJ2-5; D possibly uses TRBD1 or TRBD2 (5 bases each). Germline CDR1 is LNHDA and CDR2 is SQIVND (reference sequence). The ends were cut back, 2 bases at V and 5 bases at J, with 12 bases in the middle. The CDR3 contains 14 residues. Here the CDR3 reads CASSILRGSETQYF. The CDR3 region has the DNA TGTGCCAGTAGTATACTGAGGGGTTCGGAGACCCAGTACTTC. Filled out from reference TRBV19 and TRBJ2-5, the complete variable domain reads DGGITQSPKYLFRKEGQNVTLSCEQNLNHDAMYWYRQDPGQGLRLIYYSQIVNDFQKGDIAEGYSVSREKKESFPLTVTSAQKNPTAFYLCASSILRGSETQYFGPGTRLLVL.

This sequence joins TRBV5-1 and TRBJ1-5, with D unclear. Germline values: CDR1 SGHRS, CDR2 YFSETQ. This CDR3 comprises 13 residues. V was shortened by 3 bases and J by 5 bases, with 9 bases between the two germline ends. In DNA, the CDR3 is TGCGCCAGCAGCTACGGGAGCGATCAGCCCCAGCATTTT. It specifies CASSYGSDQPQHF. The full variable domain, its missing parts supplied by reference TRBV5-1 and TRBJ1-5, is KAGVTQTPRYLIKTRGQQVTLSCSPISGHRSVSWYQQTPGQGLQFLFEYFSETQRNKGNFPGRFSGRQFSNSRSEMNVSTLELGDSALYLCASSYGSDQPQHFGDGTRLSIL.

This clone was seen at least ten times. The genes are TRBV19 and TRBJ1-2; tentatively, D is TRBD1 (6 bases). Trimming cost V 5 bases and J 3 bases, with 13 bases left between them. There are 14 residues in the CDR3. Germline lookup yields CDR1 LNHDA and CDR2 SQIVND (reference sequence). CDR3 loop: CASSPRGHDYGYTF. As DNA, the CDR3 is TGTGCCAGTAGTCCCAGGGGCCACGACTATGGCTACACCTTC.

The rearrangement joins TRBV10-2 to TRBJ1-4; 7 bases line up with TRBD1. The CDR3 runs 13 residues. The germline CDR1 and CDR2 sequences are WSHSY and SAAADI. The trim removed 5 bases at V and 8 bases at J, leaving 5 bases unmatched. CDR3 coding DNA: TGCGCCAGCAGTCAGGGGGTAGGAGAAAAACTGTTTTTT. It specifies CASSQGVGEKLFF.

The chain combines TRBV18 with TRBJ2-7; 7 bases align to TRBD2. CDR3 length: 15 residues. Per the germline V gene, CDR1 is KGHSH and CDR2 is LQKENI. Germline trimming cut 0 bases from V and 3 bases from J; bases unmatched to any gene: 5. In DNA form, the CDR3 reads TGTGCCAGCTCACCACCGGAGCGGGGTCGCTACGAGCAGTACTTC. This sequence encodes CASSPPERGRYEQYF.

This clone was recorded only once. The J gene is TRBJ2-1, the V gene TRBV28, with 16 bases matching TRBD2. Germline CDR1 is MDHEN and CDR2 is SYDVKM. Losses at the gene ends were 1 base for V and 7 bases for J; bases not matched to a gene: 13. The CDR3 is 20 residues long. CDR3 loop: CASSLFFGTSGRARSNEQFF. CDR3 bases: TGTGCCAGCAGTTTATTTTTTGGGACTAGCGGGAGGGCCAGGTCGAATGAGCAGTTCTTC.

The chain uses TRBV9 and TRBJ2-5, with 9 nucleotides matching TRBD2. The V gene end was trimmed by 0 bases and the J gene end by 0 bases; junction bases not matched to a gene: 6. The CDR3 is made up of 17 amino acids. Germline values: CDR1 SGDLS, CDR2 YYNGEE. The CDR3 DNA reads as TGTGCCAGCAGCGTAGGAGCTAGCGGGACTTACCAAGAGACCCAGTACTTC. Its protein product is CASSVGASGTYQETQYF.

This rearrangement joins TRBV28 to TRBJ1-5; no reliable D call. CDR1 MDHEN and CDR2 SYDVKM come from the germline V gene. This CDR3 is built from 16 residues. V gave up 2 bases and J gave up 6 bases, with 17 bases separating them. In DNA form, the CDR3 reads TGTGCCAGCAGTTTAATAGGCACGGTGGCGGGTCAGCCCCAGCATTTT. Residues: CASSLIGTVAGQPQHF. The full variable domain, in which reference TRBV28 and TRBJ1-5 provide the parts outside the CDR3, is DVKVTQSSRYLVKRTGEKVFLECVQDMDHENMFWYRQDPGLGLRLIYFSYDVKMKEKGDIPEGYSVSREKKERFSLILESASTNQTSMYLCASSLIGTVAGQPQHFGDGTRLSIL.

The chain employs TRBV5-4 and TRBJ2-7; TRBD2 agrees at 8 bases. The V gene's germline CDR1 is SGHNT and CDR2 YYREEE (reference sequence). The V gene end was trimmed by 10 bases and the J gene end by 1 base; junction bases not matched to a gene: 7. The CDR3 sequence is 13 residues long. CDR3 protein: CASSGRASYEQYF. The DNA for the CDR3 is TGTGCCTCATCCGGGAGGGCATCCTACGAGCAGTACTTC.

The genes are TRBV2 and TRBJ2-1; TRBD2 agrees at 10 bases. Germline values: CDR1 SNHLY, CDR2 FYNNEI. This CDR3 is built from 13 residues. Losses at the gene ends were 7 bases for V and 15 bases for J; bases not matched to a gene: 12. The CDR3, as DNA: TGTGCCAGCAACCTAGAGCGGGAGGGCCGGCCGTTCTTC. Amino acids: CASNLEREGRPFF.

The chain combines TRBV14 with TRBJ2-5; D unclear. CDR1 SGHDN and CDR2 FVKESK come from the germline V gene. The CDR3 loop spans 15 amino acids. Trimming stripped 0 bases from V and 2 bases from J, with 10 bases between. The CDR3: CASSQEAKIQETQYF. The DNA for the CDR3 is TGTGCCAGCAGCCAAGAGGCCAAAATACAAGAGACCCAGTACTTC.

This chain links TRBV5-1 with TRBJ1-2; D might be TRBD1 (5 bases). This CDR3 has 14 residues. Per germline, CDR1 SGHRS and CDR2 YFSETQ. The V end lost 0 bases, the J end lost 9 bases, and 15 bases lay between the germline ends. The chain's CDR3 is CASSLDLGPGSYTF. CDR3 nucleotides: TGCGCCAGCAGCTTGGATTTGGGGCCGGGGAGCTACACCTTC.

The chain couples TRBV4-3 to TRBJ1-2, with 7 bases identical to TRBD1. Germline CDR1 is LGHNA and CDR2 is YSLEER. V trimming: 8 bases; J trimming: 7 bases; junction bases outside the gene matches: 7. The CDR3 extends over 12 amino acids. CDR3 DNA sequence: TGCGCCAGCGGTGACAGGGTGAGTGGCTACACCTTC. The encoded protein is CASGDRVSGYTF.

This rearrangement joins TRBV18 to TRBJ2-7; possible D gene TRBD2, 6 bases. This CDR3 has 16 amino acids. Trimming pared 6 bases from V and 5 bases from J, leaving 23 bases between. The germline V gene has CDR1 KGHSH and CDR2 LQKENI. This CDR3 reads CASSLLWGEVADEQYF. CDR3 DNA: TGTGCCAGCTCCCTCCTATGGGGGGAAGTCGCGGACGAGCAGTACTTC.

This rearrangement joins TRBV4-2 to TRBJ2-3; 8 bases agree with TRBD2. Germline values: CDR1 LGHNA, CDR2 YNFKEQ. The length of the CDR3 is 20 residues. Trimming cost V 4 bases and J 1 base; bases outside gene matches: 19. The CDR3 loop is CASSRKEAASGSLGTDTQYF. CDR3 sequence (DNA): TGTGCCAGCAGCCGAAAAGAAGCTGCGAGCGGGAGTCTTGGCACAGATACGCAGTATTTT.

The V and J genes are TRBV5-8 and TRBJ2-5; 11 bases are a match to TRBD2. The CDR3 is 16 residues long. The germline V gene encodes CDR1 SGHTS and CDR2 YDEGEE. The V segment lost 0 bases and the J segment 2 bases; nucleotides outside the gene matches: 3. The CDR3 spells CASSLGGLAAQETQYF. CDR3 nucleotide sequence: TGTGCCAGCAGCTTGGGGGGACTAGCGGCGCAAGAGACCCAGTACTTC.

Points on this clone: Mismatch with germline at one junction end may stem from a read error. The chain joins TRBV28 to TRBJ2-7; 9 bases align to TRBD2. This CDR3 has 14 residues. Germline-derived CDR1 and CDR2 are MDHEN and SYDVKM. The DNA for the CDR3 is TGTGCCAGCAGTTTAGTCCAGGGATCGGGGACTAGCCACTTC. It translates to CASSLVQGSGTSHF.

This clone has just a few counts. The chain uses TRBV29-1 and TRBJ1-1; no firm D call. Trimming removed 0 bases from V and 1 base from J, with 6 bases in between. This CDR3 has 13 residues. CDR1 and CDR2 (germline): SQVTM, ANQGSEA. The CDR3 nucleotides read TGCAGCGTTGAAGAAATATGGAACACTGAAGCTTTCTTT. The encoded protein is CSVEEIWNTEAFF.

The chain is built from TRBV7-8 and TRBJ2-1, with TRBD1 matching over 8 bases. There are 14 residues in the CDR3. The trim removed 5 bases at V and 8 bases at J, leaving 8 bases unmatched. Germline CDR1 reads SGHVS; CDR2 reads FQNEAQ. The CDR3 sequence: CASSVSGGKHEQFF. The CDR3 bases are TGTGCCAGCAGCGTATCAGGGGGCAAGCATGAGCAGTTCTTC.

This chain connects TRBV7-8 to TRBJ2-2; 10 nucleotides match TRBD1. The CDR3 is 15 amino acids. With V trimmed by 4 bases and J by 6 bases, 5 bases remained unmatched. Germline loops: CDR1 SGHVS, CDR2 FQNEAQ. In DNA form, the CDR3 reads TGTGCCAGCAGCTACCGGGACAGGGGTTCCGGGGAGCTGTTTTTT. Protein sequence: CASSYRDRGSGELFF.

This chain joins TRBV7-2 and TRBJ1-1; no clear D. This CDR3 is built from 13 residues. With 5 bases removed from V and 1 base from J, the gap between germline ends came to 8 bases. Germline V gene data show CDR1 as SGHTA and CDR2 as FQGNSA. The CDR3 is CASSRVGNTEAFF. For the CDR3, the DNA is TGTGCCAGCAGCCGGGTAGGGAACACTGAAGCTTTCTTT.

The rearrangement uses TRBV7-9 and TRBJ1-5; D might be TRBD1 (6 bases). The CDR3 is 18 amino acids. Deletions cut 5 bases from V and 9 bases from J, with 29 bases between. The V gene's germline CDR1 is SEHNR and CDR2 FQNEAQ (reference sequence). The chain's CDR3 is CASSPTIEREGARGPQHF. The CDR3 DNA reads as TGTGCCAGCAGCCCGACAATTGAACGGGAAGGGGCCAGGGGGCCCCAGCATTTT. Variable domain in full (rest from reference TRBV7-9 and TRBJ1-5): DTGVSQNPRHKITKRGQNVTFRCDPISEHNRLYWYRQTLGQGPEFLTYFQNEAQLEKSRLLSDRFSAERPKGSFSTLEIQRTEQGDSAMYLCASSPTIEREGARGPQHFGDGTRLSIL.

The rearrangement links TRBV15 to TRBJ2-1; weak D call: TRBD2 (5 bases). Germline V gene sequence: CDR1 LNHNV, CDR2 YYDKDF (reference sequence). The CDR3 is made up of 14 amino acids. V shed 11 bases and J shed 5 bases, with 19 bases lying between them. The CDR3 loop reads CAQPHGMDHNEQFF. The DNA for the CDR3 is TGTGCCCAGCCCCACGGGATGGACCACAATGAGCAGTTCTTC.

CDR3 in DNA: TGCAGCGTAGAAAACACTAGCTCTCAGCAGTTCTTC. Translation gives CSVENTSSQQFF. V gene TRBV29-1 combines with J gene TRBJ2-1, with D possibly TRBD2 on 6 matching bases. V was clipped by 6 bases and J by 11 bases, with 17 bases between them. The CDR3 runs 12 residues. CDR1 is SQVTM, CDR2 ANQGSEA, per germline.

The CDR3 bases are TGTGCCAGCAGCCAAGAGCCCAGGTTTGGCTACACCTTC. It codes for CASSQEPRFGYTF. V gene TRBV4-2 combines with J gene TRBJ1-2; D remains ambiguous. V was pared by 0 bases and J by 7 bases, with 9 bases between. CDR1 LGHNA and CDR2 YNFKEQ come from the germline V gene. The CDR3 is made up of 13 amino acids.

The chain carries TRBV15 and TRBJ2-7; weak D call: TRBD1 (6 bases). Germline lookup yields CDR1 LNHNV and CDR2 YYDKDF (reference sequence). The CDR3 runs 15 residues. Trimming took 0 bases from V and 4 from J, leaving 13 bases between them. The chain's CDR3 is CATSREGAFGYEQYF. The CDR3, as DNA: TGTGCCACCAGCAGAGAGGGGGCATTCGGGTACGAGCAGTACTTC.

The genes are TRBV5-4 and TRBJ2-7, with 11 bases aligning to TRBD2. J lost 0 bases, V lost 1 base, and 6 bases had no gene match. The V gene's germline CDR1 is SGHNT and CDR2 YYREEE (reference sequence). The CDR3 contains 17 residues. CDR3 amino acids: CASSLPGLAGSSYEQYF. The DNA of the CDR3 is TGTGCCAGCAGCTTGCCCGGACTAGCGGGTAGCTCCTACGAGCAGTACTTC. Full variable domain (remainder filled in from reference TRBV5-4 and TRBJ2-7): ETGVTQSPTHLIKTRGQQVTLRCSSQSGHNTVSWYQQALGQGPQFIFQYYREEENGRGNFPPRFSGLQFPNYSSELNVNALELDDSALYLCASSLPGLAGSSYEQYFGPGTRLTVT.

The chain combines TRBV10-3 with TRBJ2-3; D is unresolved. The V end was cut by 0 bases, the J end by 1 base, with 5 bases between. Germline V gene data show CDR1 as ENHRY and CDR2 as SYGVKD. CDR3 length: 14 amino acids. CDR3 amino acids: CAISESGRTDTQYF. The CDR3 nucleotides are TGTGCCATCAGTGAGTCAGGGCGCACAGATACGCAGTATTTT.

The chain employs TRBV7-8 and TRBJ1-4; 7 nucleotides line up with TRBD1. The CDR3 length is 17 residues. CDR1 is SGHVS and CDR2 is FQNEAQ in the germline V gene. The J segment lost 3 bases and the V segment lost 5 bases, leaving 12 bases of the junction unmatched. This chain's CDR3 is CASSERTGLGPNEKLFF. The CDR3 coding sequence is TGTGCCAGCAGCGAACGGACAGGATTGGGACCTAATGAAAAACTGTTTTTT.